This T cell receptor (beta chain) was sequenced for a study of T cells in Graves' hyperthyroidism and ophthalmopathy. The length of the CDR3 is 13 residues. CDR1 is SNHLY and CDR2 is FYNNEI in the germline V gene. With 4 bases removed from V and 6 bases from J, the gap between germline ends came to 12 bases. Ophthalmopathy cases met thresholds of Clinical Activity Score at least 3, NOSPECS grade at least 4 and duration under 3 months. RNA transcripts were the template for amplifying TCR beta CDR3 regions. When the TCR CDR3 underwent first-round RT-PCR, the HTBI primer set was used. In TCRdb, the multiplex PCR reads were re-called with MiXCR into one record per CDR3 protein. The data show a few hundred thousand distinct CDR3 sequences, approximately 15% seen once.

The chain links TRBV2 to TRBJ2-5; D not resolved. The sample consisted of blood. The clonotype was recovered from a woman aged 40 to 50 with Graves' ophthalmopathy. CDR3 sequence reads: CASSGELAQTQYF. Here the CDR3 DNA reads TGTGCCAGCAGTGGGGAACTCGCACAGACCCAGTACTTC.